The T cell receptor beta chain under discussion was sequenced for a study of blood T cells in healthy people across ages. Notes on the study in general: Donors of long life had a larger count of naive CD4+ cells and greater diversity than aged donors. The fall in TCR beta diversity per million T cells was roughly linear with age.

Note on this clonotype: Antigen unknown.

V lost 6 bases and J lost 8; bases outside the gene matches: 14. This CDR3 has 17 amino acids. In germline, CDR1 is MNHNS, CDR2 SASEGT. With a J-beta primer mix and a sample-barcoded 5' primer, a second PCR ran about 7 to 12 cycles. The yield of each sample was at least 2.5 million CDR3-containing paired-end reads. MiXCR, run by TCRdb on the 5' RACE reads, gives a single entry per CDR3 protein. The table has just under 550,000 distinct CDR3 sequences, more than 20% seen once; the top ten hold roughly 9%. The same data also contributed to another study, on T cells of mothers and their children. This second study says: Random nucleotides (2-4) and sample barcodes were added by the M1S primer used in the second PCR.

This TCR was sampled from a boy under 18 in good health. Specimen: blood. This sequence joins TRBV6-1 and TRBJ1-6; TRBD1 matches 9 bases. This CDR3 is CASRADRGGIKDSPLHF. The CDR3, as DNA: TGTGCCAGCAGAGCGGACAGGGGAGGGATAAAGGATTCACCCCTCCACTTT.